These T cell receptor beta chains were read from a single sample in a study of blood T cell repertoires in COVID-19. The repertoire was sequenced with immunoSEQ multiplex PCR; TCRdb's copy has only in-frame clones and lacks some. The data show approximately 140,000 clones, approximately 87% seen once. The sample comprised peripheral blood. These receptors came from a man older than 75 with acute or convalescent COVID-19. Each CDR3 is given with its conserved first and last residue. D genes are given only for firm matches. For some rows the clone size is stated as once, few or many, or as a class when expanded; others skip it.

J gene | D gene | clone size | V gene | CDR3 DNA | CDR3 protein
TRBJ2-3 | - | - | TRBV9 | TGTGCCAGCAGCGAGGGACACAGCACAGATACGCAGTATTTT | CASSEGHSTDTQYF
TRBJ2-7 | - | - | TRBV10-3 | TGTGCCATCAGTGAGTATGGTACAGTAGGTCCCGAGCAGTACTTC | CAISEYGTVGPEQYF
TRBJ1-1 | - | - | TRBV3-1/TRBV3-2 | TGTGCCAGCAGCCAAGTTAGGAACACTGAAGCTTTCTTT | CASSQVRNTEAFF
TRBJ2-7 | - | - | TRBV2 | TGTGCCAGCGGCCTGGTCTACGAGCAGTACTTC | CASGLVYEQYF
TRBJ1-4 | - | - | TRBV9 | TGTGCCAGCAGCCCCCGCGGCGCGGTTTCGAATGAAAAACTGTTTTTT | CASSPRGAVSNEKLFF
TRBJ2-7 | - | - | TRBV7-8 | TGTGCCAGCAGCTGGGAGCACGACACTACCTCCTACGAGCAGTACTTC | CASSWEHDTTSYEQYF
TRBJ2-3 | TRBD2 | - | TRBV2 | TGTGCCAGCAGCGGGGGGGCGGCAGATACGCAGTATTTT | CASSGGAADTQYF
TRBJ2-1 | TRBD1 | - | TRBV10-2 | TGCGCCAGCGCCGGTCCAGGGGGCTCCTACAATGAGCAGTTCTTC | CASAGPGGSYNEQFF
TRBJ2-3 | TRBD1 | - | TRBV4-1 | TGCGCCAGCAGCCCCAACCCGACAGGGGCGAGCACAGATACGCAGTATTTT | CASSPNPTGASTDTQYF
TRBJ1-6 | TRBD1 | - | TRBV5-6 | TGTGCCAGCAGCCTAAAGCGCAGGGGGAGCTCCTATAATTCACCCCTCCACTTT | CASSLKRRGSSYNSPLHF
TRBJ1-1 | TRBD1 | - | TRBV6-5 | TGTGCCAGCAGTAAACAGGGGTTCATGAACACTGAAGCTTTCTTT | CASSKQGFMNTEAFF
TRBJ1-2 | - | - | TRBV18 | TGTGCCAGCTCACCGAAAACCGACAGTTATGGCTACACCTTC | CASSPKTDSYGYTF
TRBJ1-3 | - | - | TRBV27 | TGTGCCAGCAGGAGGGCCGGTGGAAACACCATATATTTT | CASRRAGGNTIYF
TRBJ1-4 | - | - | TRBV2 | TGTGCCAGCAGCCCCTCGATTCTGGGAGCTAATGAAAAACTGTTTTTT | CASSPSILGANEKLFF
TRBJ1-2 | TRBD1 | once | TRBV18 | TGTGCCAGCTCACCACCGGGGGACAGAAGATATGGCTACACCTTC | CASSPPGDRRYGYTF
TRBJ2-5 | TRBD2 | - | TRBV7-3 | TGTGCCAGCAGCTTAACGGGGACTACCAGACAAGAGACCCAGTACTTC | CASSLTGTTRQETQYF
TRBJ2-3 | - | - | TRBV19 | TGTGCCACTATGGGGCCCCGCACAGATACGCAGTATTTT | CATMGPRTDTQYF
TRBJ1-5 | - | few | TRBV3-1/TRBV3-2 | TGTGCCAGCAGCCCCGGGACATCCTATCAGCCCCAGCATTTT | CASSPGTSYQPQHF
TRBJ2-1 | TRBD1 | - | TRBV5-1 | TGCGCCAGCAGCTTGAACAGGGGTAATGAGCAGTTCTTC | CASSLNRGNEQFF
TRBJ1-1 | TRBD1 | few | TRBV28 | TGTGCCAGCAGTTCAATCTCCCGACAGGGGGGGAACACTGAAGCTTTCTTT | CASSSISRQGGNTEAFF
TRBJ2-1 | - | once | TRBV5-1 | TGCGCCAGCAGCTTGGCGGGGGGCGCGTACAATGAGCAGTTCTTC | CASSLAGGAYNEQFF
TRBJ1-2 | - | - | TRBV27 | TGTGCCAGCAGTCCTGACCGGATGGGGAGAAGCTACACCTTC | CASSPDRMGRSYTF
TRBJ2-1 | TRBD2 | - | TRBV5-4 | TGTGCCAGCAGCTACTCTAGCGGGGGTACCAATGAGCAGTTCTTC | CASSYSSGGTNEQFF
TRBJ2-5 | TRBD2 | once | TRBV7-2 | TGTGCCAGCAGCTTAAGGGCGGGGGGCGTGGAGACCCAGTACTTC | CASSLRAGGVETQYF
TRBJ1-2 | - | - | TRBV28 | TGTGCCAGCAGCCCAGGGTTGCGTGGCTACACCTTC | CASSPGLRGYTF
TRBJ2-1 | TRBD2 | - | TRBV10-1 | TGCGCCAGCAGTGATTCAGGACTAGCGGGATCAAATGAGCAGTTCTTC | CASSDSGLAGSNEQFF
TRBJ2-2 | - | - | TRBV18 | TGTGCCACTAGAGACGGCAGTCTGAACACCGGGGAGCTGTTTTTT | CATRDGSLNTGELFF
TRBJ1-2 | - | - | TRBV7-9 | TGTGCCAGCAGCCACCCCCGGAGGGACGGAAGGCATCACTATGGCTACACCTTC | CASSHPRRDGRHHYGYTF
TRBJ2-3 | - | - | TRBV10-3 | TGTGCCATCAGTGGGGGGCAGGCACGAACTAGCACAGATACGCAGTATTTT | CAISGGQARTSTDTQYF
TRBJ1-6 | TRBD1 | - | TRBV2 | TGTGCCAGCAGATTACAGGGGGCATTGGGCAATTCACCCCTCCACTTT | CASRLQGALGNSPLHF
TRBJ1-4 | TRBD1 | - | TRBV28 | TGTGCCAGCAGTCCGTTCTTAGGGACAGGGGGGGGAACTAATGAAAAACTGTTTTTT | CASSPFLGTGGGTNEKLFF
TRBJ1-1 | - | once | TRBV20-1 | TGCAGTGCCCGGCATGAGGCTGAAGCTTTCTTT | CSARHEAEAFF
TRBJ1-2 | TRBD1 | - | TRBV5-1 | TGCGCCAGCAGCTTGGTTTTGGCAGGGGGTGGCTACACCTTC | CASSLVLAGGGYTF
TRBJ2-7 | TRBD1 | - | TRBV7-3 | TGTGCCAGCAGAGACAACAGGGGCCAAGGGTACTTC | CASRDNRGQGYF
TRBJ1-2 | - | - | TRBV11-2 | TGTGCCAGCAGCTTAGTCCTGGAGGGGATTTTC | CASSLVLEGIF
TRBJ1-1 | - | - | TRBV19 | TGTGCCTGTCGCTGGGCAGAGAACACTGAAGCTTTCTTT | CACRWAENTEAFF
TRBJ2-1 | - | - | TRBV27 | TGTGCCAGCAGACCCAATGGCGCAGGCTCCTACAATGAGCAGTTCTTC | CASRPNGAGSYNEQFF
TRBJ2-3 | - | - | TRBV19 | TGTGCCAGTAGTTCTTCGCAGTTTTTAGATACGCAGTATTTT | CASSSSQFLDTQYF
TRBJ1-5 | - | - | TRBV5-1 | TGCGCCAGCAGCTTGTCCGGGGAGCCCCAGCATTTT | CASSLSGEPQHF
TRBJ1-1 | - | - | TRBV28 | TGTGCCAGCAGTTTAAGTGGCCCTAACACTGAAGCTTTCTTT | CASSLSGPNTEAFF
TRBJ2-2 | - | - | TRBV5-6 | TGTGCCAGCAGGGTAGGGGGGGCAGACACCGGGGAGCTGTTTTTT | CASRVGGADTGELFF
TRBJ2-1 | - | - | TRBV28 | TGTGCCAGCAGTCCCCCGTGGCCTCGCGGGTACAATGAGCAGTTCTTC | CASSPPWPRGYNEQFF
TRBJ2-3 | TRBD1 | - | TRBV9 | TGTGCCAGCAGCGCGGGAGGGACAGGGGGTACAGATACGCAGTATTTT | CASSAGGTGGTDTQYF
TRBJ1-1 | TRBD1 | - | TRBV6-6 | TGTGCCATACACAGGGGCACTGAAGCTTTCTTT | CAIHRGTEAFF
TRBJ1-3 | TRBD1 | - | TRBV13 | TGTGCCAGCAGCTTACCAGGGACAGGGGCTGGAAACACCATATATTTT | CASSLPGTGAGNTIYF
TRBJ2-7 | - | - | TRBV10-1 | TGCGCCAGCGGCAGCCCCGGGGAGCAGTACTTC | CASGSPGEQYF
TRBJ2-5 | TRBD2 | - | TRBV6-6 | TGTGCCAGCAGTCCGACCGGTAACCGGGGGGGGAGTCAAGAGACCCAGTACTTC | CASSPTGNRGGSQETQYF
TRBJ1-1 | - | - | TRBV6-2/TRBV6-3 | TGTGCCAGCAGTTACTCGGGTCACAGGTTGAACACTGAAGCTTTCTTT | CASSYSGHRLNTEAFF
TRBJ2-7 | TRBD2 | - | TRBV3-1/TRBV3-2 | TGTGCCAGCAGCCTCCGGGAGGGTACTGGCGAGCAGTACTTC | CASSLREGTGEQYF
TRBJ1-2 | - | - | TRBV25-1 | TGTGCCAGCAGTCCTACTGGGGCCGGCTATGGCTACACCTTC | CASSPTGAGYGYTF
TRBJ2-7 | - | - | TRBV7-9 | TGTGCCAGCAGCTTCACAGGCCCATCCTACGAGCAGTACTTC | CASSFTGPSYEQYF
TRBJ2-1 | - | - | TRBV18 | TGTGCCAGCTCACCGGGACTTTCTTACAATGAGCAGTTCTTC | CASSPGLSYNEQFF
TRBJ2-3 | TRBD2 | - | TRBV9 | TGTGCCAGCAGCGGAACTAGCGGGGGGAAGGCAGATACGCAGTATTTT | CASSGTSGGKADTQYF
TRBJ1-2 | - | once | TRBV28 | TGTGCCAGCAAACCGCCCGTGTCCACTTTAGCTAACTATGGCTACACCTTC | CASKPPVSTLANYGYTF
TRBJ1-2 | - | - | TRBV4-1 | TGCGCCAGCAGCCAATCGGGGGGCTGGGGCTACACCTTC | CASSQSGGWGYTF
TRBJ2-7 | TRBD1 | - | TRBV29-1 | TGCAGCGCCCTCGGGACAGGCTCCTACGAGCAGTACTTC | CSALGTGSYEQYF